This paragraph reports one T cell receptor beta chain. The CDR3 is made up of 18 amino acids. This entry comes from a study of blood T cell repertoires in COVID-19. Study-level information: Specimens from acute and convalescent COVID-19 originated in the United States, Italy and Spain. Sources were T cells, B-cell-depleted T cells, or PBMCs; the material itself was cDNA or gDNA.

In the authors' methods: Amplification with reference gene primers provided the estimates of nucleated cell counts. This table comes from immunoSEQ multiplex PCR, and its TCRdb copy is limited to in-frame clones, with some not included. V, J and clone size reflect that table, while D and trimming were determined from the DNA. The sample yields tens of thousands of clones, about 88% seen once. Sequencing used peripheral blood. This sequence originates from a man aged 60-69 years with acute or convalescent COVID-19. The rearrangement links TRBV21-1 to TRBJ1-6. TRBV21-1 has pseudogene status. CDR3 nucleotide sequence: TGTGCCAGCAGCAAAGATTCGGAGGGCGCTCACCCCAATTCACCCCTCCACTTT. As protein: CASSKDSEGAHPNSPLHF.